This T cell receptor (beta chain) was captured in a study of radiotherapy plus CTLA-4 blockade in lung cancer. Study-wide context: Disease control was present in 31% of patients, and objective responses in about 18%.

Receiving focal radiation plus CTLA-4 blockade with ipilimumab were patients who had chemo-refractory metastatic non-small-cell lung cancer. Study-level findings and limits: Among reported predictors of response, early blood T cell clone dynamics with interferon-beta performed best. Once radiotherapy plus ipilimumab had been given, TCR clones derived from tumor expanded in blood.

V lost 7 bases to trimming and J lost 7 bases; unmatched junction nucleotides: 10. Germline assignment: CDR1 MNHEY and CDR2 SVGAGI. The CDR3 contains 14 residues. Remarks on this clone: What it binds is unknown.

The repertoire was sequenced with immunoSEQ multiplex PCR; TCRdb's copy has only in-frame clones and lacks some. Of 85,000 to 90,000 clones listed, about three quarters are singletons. The sample here was peripheral blood, taken from a patient treated with radiotherapy plus ipilimumab. The TCR comes from a human donor with non-small cell lung cancer that progressed on radiotherapy plus ipilimumab. The rearrangement links TRBV6-5 to TRBJ2-1; 7 nucleotides line up with TRBD2. Here the CDR3 reads CASTRAGWINEQFF. The CDR3 DNA reads TGTGCCAGCACTAGAGCGGGATGGATAAATGAGCAGTTCTTC.